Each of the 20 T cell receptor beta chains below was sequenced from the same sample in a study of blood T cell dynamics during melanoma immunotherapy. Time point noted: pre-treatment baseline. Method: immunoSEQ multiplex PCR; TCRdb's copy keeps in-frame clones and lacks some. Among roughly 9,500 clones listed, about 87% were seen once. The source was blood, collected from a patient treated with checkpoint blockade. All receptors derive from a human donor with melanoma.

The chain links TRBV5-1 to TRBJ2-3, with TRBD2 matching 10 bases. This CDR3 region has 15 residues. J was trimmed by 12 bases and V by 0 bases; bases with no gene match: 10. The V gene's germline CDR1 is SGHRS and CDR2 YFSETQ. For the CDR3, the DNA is TGCGCCAGCAGCTTGGGGCTAGCGGGAGTGAGGGCACAGTATTTT. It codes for CASSLGLAGVRAQYF.

The CDR3, as DNA: TGTGCCAGCAGCCCGACAGGGTACCAAGAGACCCAGTACTTC. Protein product: CASSPTGYQETQYF. V is TRBV5-4 and J is TRBJ2-5, with 7 bases fitting TRBD1. The V gene end was trimmed by 4 bases and the J gene end by 0 bases; junction bases not matched to a gene: 3. This CDR3 region has 14 residues. CDR1 is SGHNT and CDR2 is YYREEE in the germline V gene (reference sequence).

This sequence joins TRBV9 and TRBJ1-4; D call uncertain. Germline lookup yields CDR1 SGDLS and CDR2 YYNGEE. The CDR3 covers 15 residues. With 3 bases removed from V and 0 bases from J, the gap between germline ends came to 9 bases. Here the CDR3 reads CASSARSATNEKLFF. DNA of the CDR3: TGTGCCAGCAGCGCCAGATCCGCAACTAATGAAAAACTGTTTTTT.

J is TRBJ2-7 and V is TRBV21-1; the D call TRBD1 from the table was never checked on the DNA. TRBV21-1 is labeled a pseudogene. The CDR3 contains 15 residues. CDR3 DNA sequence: TGTGCCAGCAGCAGGGACAGTTTCGCCCCCTACGAGCAGTACTTC. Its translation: CASSRDSFAPYEQYF.

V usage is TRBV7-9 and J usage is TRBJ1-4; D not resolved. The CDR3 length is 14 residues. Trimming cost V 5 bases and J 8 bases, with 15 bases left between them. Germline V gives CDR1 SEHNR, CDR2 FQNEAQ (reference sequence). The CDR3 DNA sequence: TGTGCCAGCAGCACCCATGGGGTCGGGGAAAAACTGTTTTTT. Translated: CASSTHGVGEKLFF.

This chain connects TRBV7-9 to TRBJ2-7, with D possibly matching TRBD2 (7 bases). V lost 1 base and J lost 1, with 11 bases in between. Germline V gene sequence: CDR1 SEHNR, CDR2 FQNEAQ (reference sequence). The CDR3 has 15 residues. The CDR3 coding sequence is TGTGCCAGCAGCTTAGTGCGGGGGCCATCCTACGAGCAGTACTTC. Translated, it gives CASSLVRGPSYEQYF.

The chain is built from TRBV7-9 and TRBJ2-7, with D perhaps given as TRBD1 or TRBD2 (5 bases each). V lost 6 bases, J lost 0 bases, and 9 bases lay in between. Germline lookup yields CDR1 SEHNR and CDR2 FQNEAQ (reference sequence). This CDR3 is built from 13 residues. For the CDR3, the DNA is TGTGCCAGCAGAGCCGGGACCTCCTACGAGCAGTACTTC. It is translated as CASRAGTSYEQYF. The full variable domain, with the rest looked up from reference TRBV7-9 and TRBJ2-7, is DTGVSQNPRHKITKRGQNVTFRCDPISEHNRLYWYRQTLGQGPEFLTYFQNEAQLEKSRLLSDRFSAERPKGSFSTLEIQRTEQGDSAMYLCASRAGTSYEQYFGPGTRLTVT.

The CDR3 DNA sequence: TGTGCCAGCAGCTTGGAGCCAGGGTTGTTGAGGTATGGCTACACCTTC. Protein sequence: CASSLEPGLLRYGYTF. The chain links TRBV5-6 to TRBJ1-2; D is possibly TRBD1 (5 bases). The CDR3 loop spans 16 amino acids. Trimming shortened V by 0 bases and J by 5 bases, and 17 bases separated the two germline ends. Germline lookup yields CDR1 SGHDT and CDR2 YYEEEE.

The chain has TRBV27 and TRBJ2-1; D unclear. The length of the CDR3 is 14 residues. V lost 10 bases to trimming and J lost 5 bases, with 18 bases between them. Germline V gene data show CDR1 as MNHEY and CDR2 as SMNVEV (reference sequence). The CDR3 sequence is CAIPKITTDNEQFF. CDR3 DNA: TGTGCCATCCCCAAAATCACGACCGACAATGAGCAGTTCTTC.

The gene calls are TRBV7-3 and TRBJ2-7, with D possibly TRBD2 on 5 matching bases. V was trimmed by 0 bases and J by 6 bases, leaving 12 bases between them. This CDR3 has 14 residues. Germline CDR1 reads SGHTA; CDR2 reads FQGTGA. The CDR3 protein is CASSLTAHRGEQYF. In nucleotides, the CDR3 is TGTGCCAGCAGCTTAACGGCACACCGGGGCGAGCAGTACTTC.

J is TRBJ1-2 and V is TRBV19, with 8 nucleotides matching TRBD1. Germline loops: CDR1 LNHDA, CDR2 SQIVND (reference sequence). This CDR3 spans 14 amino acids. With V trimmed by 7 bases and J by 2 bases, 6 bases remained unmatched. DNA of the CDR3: TGTGCCAGTACCAAAGGACAGGGAAACTATGGCTACACCTTC. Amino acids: CASTKGQGNYGYTF.

The CDR3 sequence is CASSLGGTGALWGYTF. The CDR3 DNA is TGTGCCAGCAGCTTAGGGGGGACAGGGGCGCTATGGGGCTACACCTTC. V gene TRBV7-8 combines with J gene TRBJ1-2, with 10 bases identical to TRBD1. The CDR3 contains 16 residues. V shed 1 base, J shed 8 bases, and the junction held 10 bases outside the gene matches. CDR1 is SGHVS and CDR2 is FQNEAQ in the germline V gene.

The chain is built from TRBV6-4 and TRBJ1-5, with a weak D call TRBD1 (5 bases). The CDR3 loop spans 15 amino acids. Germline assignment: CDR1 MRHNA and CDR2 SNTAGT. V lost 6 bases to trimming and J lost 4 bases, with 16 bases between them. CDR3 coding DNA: TGTGCCAGCAGCCTCCTGGGGGGGGGAAATCAGCCCCAGCATTTT. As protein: CASSLLGGGNQPQHF.

CDR3 sequence reads: CAIRGLAGDTQYF. CDR3 coding DNA: TGTGCCATCAGGGGACTAGCGGGAGATACGCAGTATTTT. V usage is TRBV10-3 and J usage is TRBJ2-3, with 12 nucleotides matching TRBD2. Germline trimming cut 6 bases from V and 5 bases from J; bases unmatched to any gene: 0. There are 13 residues in the CDR3. The V gene's germline CDR1 is ENHRY and CDR2 SYGVKD.

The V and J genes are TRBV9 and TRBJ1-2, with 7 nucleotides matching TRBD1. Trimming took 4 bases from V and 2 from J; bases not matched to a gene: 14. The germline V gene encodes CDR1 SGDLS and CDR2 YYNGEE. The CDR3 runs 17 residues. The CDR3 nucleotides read TGTGCCAGCAGCACCCGACCGACAGGGCCCGGAAACTATGGCTACACCTTC. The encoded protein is CASSTRPTGPGNYGYTF.

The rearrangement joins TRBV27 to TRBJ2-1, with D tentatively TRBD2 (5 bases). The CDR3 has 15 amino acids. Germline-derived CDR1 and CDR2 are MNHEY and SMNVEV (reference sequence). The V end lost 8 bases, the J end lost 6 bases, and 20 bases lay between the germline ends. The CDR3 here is CASGPRWESANEQFF. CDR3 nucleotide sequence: TGTGCCAGCGGCCCACGGTGGGAGTCTGCCAATGAGCAGTTCTTC.

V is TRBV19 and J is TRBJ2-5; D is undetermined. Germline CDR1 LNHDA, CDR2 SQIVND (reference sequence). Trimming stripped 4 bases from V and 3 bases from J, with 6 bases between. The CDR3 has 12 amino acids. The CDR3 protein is CASSRVEETQYF. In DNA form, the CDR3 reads TGTGCCAGTAGTAGGGTAGAAGAGACCCAGTACTTC.

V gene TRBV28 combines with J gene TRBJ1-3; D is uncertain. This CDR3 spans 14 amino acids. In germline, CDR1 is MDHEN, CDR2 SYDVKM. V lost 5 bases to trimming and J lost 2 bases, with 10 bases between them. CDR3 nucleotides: TGTGCCAGCAGTACCACAAGGGCTGGAAACACCATATATTTT. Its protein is CASSTTRAGNTIYF.

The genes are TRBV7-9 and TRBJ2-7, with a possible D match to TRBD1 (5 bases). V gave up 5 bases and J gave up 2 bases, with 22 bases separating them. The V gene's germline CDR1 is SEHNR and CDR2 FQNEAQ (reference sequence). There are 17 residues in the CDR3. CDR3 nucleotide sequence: TGTGCCAGCAGCGTCTGGGGCGACTCCTACGGCCCCTACGAGCAGTACTTC. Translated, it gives CASSVWGDSYGPYEQYF.

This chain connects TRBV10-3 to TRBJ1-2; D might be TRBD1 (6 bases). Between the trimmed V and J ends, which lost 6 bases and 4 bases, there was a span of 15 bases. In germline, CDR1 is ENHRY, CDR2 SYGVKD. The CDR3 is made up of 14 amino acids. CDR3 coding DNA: TGTGCCATCAGATCAAGGGGGGGAGGCTATGGCTACACCTTC. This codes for CAIRSRGGGYGYTF.